The 21 T cell receptor beta chains given below trace back to one sample, sequenced in a study of OX40 agonist ivuxolimab in advanced cancers. Repertoires were generated with immunoSEQ multiplex PCR, while TCRdb's copy carries only in-frame clones and drops some. The data contain about 70,000 clones, 80% to 95% of them singletons. The specimen comprised CD4+ or CD8+ T cells sorted from blood, sampled in a trial of the OX40 agonist ivuxolimab. Receptors originate from an adult with an advanced solid tumor such as melanoma, head and neck, liver or kidney cancer.

This clone was recorded a few times. This rearrangement joins TRBV28 to TRBJ1-4, with 11 positions matching TRBD1. This CDR3 is 15 amino acids long. Unmatched junction bases numbered 6, after V lost 4 bases and J lost 8 bases. Germline CDR1 is MDHEN and CDR2 is SYDVKM. The CDR3 region has the DNA TGTGCCAGCAGTTCCCAAGGGACAGGGGGGGAAAAACTGTTTTTT. It specifies CASSSQGTGGEKLFF.

V usage is TRBV10-1 and J usage is TRBJ2-2, with D unclear. The CDR3 runs 13 residues. The germline V gene encodes CDR1 WNHNN and CDR2 SYGVQD (reference sequence). Deletions cut 4 bases from V and 5 bases from J, with 8 bases between. Here the CDR3 DNA reads TGCGCCAGCAGTGGTCCGGAAACCGGGGAGCTGTTTTTT. Protein product: CASSGPETGELFF.

The CDR3 region is CASAYRGSDEQFF. Here the CDR3 DNA reads TGTGCCAGCGCATATAGGGGTTCGGATGAGCAGTTCTTC. The V and J genes are TRBV27 and TRBJ2-1; TRBD1 is a possible D gene (5 bases). Trimming took 8 bases from V and 8 from J, leaving 16 bases between them. CDR1 MNHEY and CDR2 SMNVEV come from the germline V gene (reference sequence). CDR3 size: 13 residues.

CDR3 DNA sequence: TGTGCCAGCAGCTTCTACAGGGCAGGGTATGGCTACACCTTC. Encoded protein: CASSFYRAGYGYTF. The genes are TRBV5-4 and TRBJ1-2, with a weak D call TRBD1 (6 bases). The germline CDR1 and CDR2 sequences are SGHNT and YYREEE (reference sequence). CDR3 size: 14 residues. The ends were cut back, 2 bases at V and 5 bases at J, with 13 bases in the middle.

In its sample, this clone ranks as medium-sized. This CDR3 is also generated by other DNA sequences in the sample. The chain carries TRBV30 and TRBJ1-3; D unresolved. CDR1 and CDR2 from the germline V gene are GTSNPN and SVGIG (reference sequence). This CDR3 spans 12 amino acids. The V end lost 4 bases, the J end lost 0 bases, and 4 bases lay between the germline ends. CDR3 in amino acids: CAWKASGNTIYF. The CDR3 DNA follows: TGTGCCTGGAAGGCCTCTGGAAACACCATATATTTT.

The rearrangement joins TRBV2 to TRBJ2-7, with 8 bases aligning to TRBD1. The CDR3 length is 14 residues. After removal of 8 bases from V and 4 bases from J, the junction contained 10 bases not matched to a gene. CDR1 SNHLY and CDR2 FYNNEI come from the germline V gene. CDR3 bases: TGTGCCAGCCAGACCGGGACAGGTCCTTACGAGCAGTACTTC. The encoded protein is CASQTGTGPYEQYF.

This rearrangement joins TRBV9 to TRBJ2-7, with a possible D match to TRBD1 (5 bases). Germline V gene data show CDR1 as SGDLS and CDR2 as YYNGEE. Trimming removed 0 bases at V and 2 bases at J, with 9 bases between. CDR3 length: 14 residues. The CDR3 nucleotides read TGTGCCAGCAGCGTAGAAGGGGCGACCTACGAGCAGTACTTC. Translating gives CASSVEGATYEQYF.

The chain couples TRBV9 to TRBJ1-4, with 9 bases identical to TRBD1. V was pared by 0 bases and J by 8 bases, with 8 bases of the junction left unmatched. Germline-derived CDR1 and CDR2 are SGDLS and YYNGEE. This CDR3 has 16 residues. This chain's CDR3 is CASSVAPTGGYEKLFF. For the CDR3, the DNA is TGTGCCAGCAGCGTAGCCCCGACAGGGGGGTACGAAAAACTGTTTTTT.

The rearrangement uses TRBV27 and TRBJ2-7, with a possible D match to TRBD1 (6 bases). The germline V and J ends were trimmed by 3 bases and 5 bases, with 11 bases remaining between them. Germline CDR1 and CDR2: MNHEY and SMNVEV (reference sequence). This CDR3 is built from 13 residues. CDR3 DNA: TGTGCCAGCAGTTTTGGACAGTTGAACGAGCAGTACTTC. Protein product: CASSFGQLNEQYF.

On this clone itself: The junction does not match germline at one end; this may be a read error. The chain is built from TRBV5-8 and TRBJ1-2; D not certain. This CDR3 contains 11 residues. Germline CDR1 and CDR2: SGHTS and YDEGEE. CDR3 sequence reads: CASSLASERPF. The CDR3 DNA reads as TGTGCCAGCAGCTTGGCATCGGAAAGGCCTTTC.

J is TRBJ1-2 and V is TRBV27; TRBD1 is a possible D gene (5 bases). This CDR3 is built from 13 residues. Germline values: CDR1 MNHEY, CDR2 SMNVEV (reference sequence). V was pared by 8 bases and J by 8 bases, with 18 bases between. The CDR3 region has the DNA TGTGCCAGCGGACGATCAGGGCAGGAGGGCTACACCTTC. Residues: CASGRSGQEGYTF.

The V and J genes are TRBV11-3 and TRBJ2-1; D is possibly TRBD1 (5 bases). The length of the CDR3 is 16 residues. CDR1 SGHNT and CDR2 YENEEA come from the germline V gene. V was clipped by 3 bases and J by 4 bases, with 16 bases between them. CDR3 sequence (DNA): TGTGCCAGCAGCTTCTTGGGGCACGGACGTTACAATGAGCAGTTCTTC. The encoded protein is CASSFLGHGRYNEQFF.

The chain combines TRBV6-1 with TRBJ1-4, with a weak D call TRBD1 (6 bases). CDR3 length equals 16 residues. The germline gives CDR1 MNHNS, CDR2 SASEGT. The ends were cut back, 4 bases at V and 5 bases at J, with 17 bases in the middle. The CDR3 DNA reads as TGTGCCAGCAGTGGCGTGCGGGACATTGACAATGAAAAACTGTTTTTT. Its translation is CASSGVRDIDNEKLFF.

This rearrangement joins TRBV5-5 to TRBJ2-7; 8 nucleotides align to TRBD1. The CDR3 consists of 14 residues. J lost 3 bases, V lost 4 bases, and 6 bases had no gene match. Germline lookup yields CDR1 SGHKS and CDR2 YYEKEE (reference sequence). CDR3 DNA: TGTGCCAGCAGCCGGACAGGGTTGAACTACGAGCAGTACTTC. Translated: CASSRTGLNYEQYF. The complete variable domain, with remaining parts taken from reference TRBV5-5 and TRBJ2-7, reads DAGVTQSPTHLIKTRGQQVTLRCSPISGHKSVSWYQQVLGQGPQFIFQYYEKEERGRGNFPDRFSARQFPNYSSELNVNALLLGDSALYLCASSRTGLNYEQYFGPGTRLTVT.

CDR3 amino acids: CASSDFGTGAGDNEQFF. CDR3 coding DNA: TGTGCCAGCAGTGACTTTGGGACAGGGGCAGGGGACAATGAGCAGTTCTTC. V is TRBV6-4 and J is TRBJ2-1; 10 bases agree with TRBD1. Germline CDR1 reads MRHNA; CDR2 reads SNTAGT. V was pared by 1 base and J by 5 bases, with 8 bases of the junction left unmatched. The CDR3 has 17 amino acids.

This clone was seen a single time. The rearrangement links TRBV13 to TRBJ2-1; D unclear. Trimming left V 6 bases short and J 0 bases short, with 15 bases between. This CDR3 comprises 16 residues. Germline lookup yields CDR1 PRHDT and CDR2 FYEKMQ (reference sequence). The CDR3 loop reads CASRPARVSSYNEQFF. The CDR3 coding sequence is TGTGCCAGCAGACCAGCACGTGTCTCCTCCTACAATGAGCAGTTCTTC. Combining the CDR3 with reference TRBV13 and TRBJ2-1 gives the whole variable domain AAGVIQSPRHLIKEKRETATLKCYPIPRHDTVYWYQQGPGQDPQFLISFYEKMQSDKGSIPDRFSAQQFSDYHSELNMSSLELGDSALYFCASRPARVSSYNEQFFGPGTRLTVL.

The chain couples TRBV10-2 to TRBJ2-1, with 7 bases fitting TRBD1. Germline V gene lookup returns CDR1 WSHSY and CDR2 SAAADI. Trimming at V came to 4 bases and at J to 2 bases, leaving 2 bases not matched to a gene. The CDR3 covers 14 residues. Here the CDR3 DNA reads TGCGCCAGCAGTGGAGGGGGCGCCTACAATGAGCAGTTCTTC. It specifies CASSGGGAYNEQFF.

This rearrangement joins TRBV29-1 to TRBJ2-5; weak D call: TRBD1 (6 bases). V lost 0 bases and J 4 bases, leaving 9 bases between the germline ends. This CDR3 is built from 13 residues. CDR1 is SQVTM, CDR2 ANQGSEA, per germline. The CDR3 sequence: CSVEDRDTETQYF. In DNA, the CDR3 is TGCAGCGTTGAAGATCGGGACACAGAGACCCAGTACTTC.

CDR3 bases: TGTGCCAGCAGCTTCCCTTTGACACAAAGCACAGATACGCAGTATTTT. It is translated as CASSFPLTQSTDTQYF. The rearrangement uses TRBV7-9 and TRBJ2-3; D is uncertain. V was clipped by 3 bases and J by 0 bases, with 13 bases between them. The germline V gene has CDR1 SEHNR and CDR2 FQNEAQ (reference sequence). The CDR3 covers 16 residues.

The V call is TRBV27, the J call TRBJ1-2; D unresolved. The CDR3 spans 15 residues. V gave up 8 bases and J gave up 4 bases, with 20 bases separating them. The germline gives CDR1 MNHEY, CDR2 SMNVEV (reference sequence). This CDR3 reads CASGIQDGSLYGYTF. The CDR3 DNA follows: TGTGCCAGCGGGATTCAGGACGGGTCTCTCTATGGCTACACCTTC.

The chain has TRBV5-6 and TRBJ2-7; 7 nucleotides align to TRBD1. CDR1 and CDR2 from the germline V gene are SGHDT and YYEEEE. The CDR3 loop spans 12 amino acids. The V segment lost 4 bases and the J segment 6 bases; nucleotides outside the gene matches: 4. The CDR3 DNA reads TGTGCCAGCAGCCCAGGGGGTCTCGAGCAGTACTTC. It is translated as CASSPGGLEQYF.